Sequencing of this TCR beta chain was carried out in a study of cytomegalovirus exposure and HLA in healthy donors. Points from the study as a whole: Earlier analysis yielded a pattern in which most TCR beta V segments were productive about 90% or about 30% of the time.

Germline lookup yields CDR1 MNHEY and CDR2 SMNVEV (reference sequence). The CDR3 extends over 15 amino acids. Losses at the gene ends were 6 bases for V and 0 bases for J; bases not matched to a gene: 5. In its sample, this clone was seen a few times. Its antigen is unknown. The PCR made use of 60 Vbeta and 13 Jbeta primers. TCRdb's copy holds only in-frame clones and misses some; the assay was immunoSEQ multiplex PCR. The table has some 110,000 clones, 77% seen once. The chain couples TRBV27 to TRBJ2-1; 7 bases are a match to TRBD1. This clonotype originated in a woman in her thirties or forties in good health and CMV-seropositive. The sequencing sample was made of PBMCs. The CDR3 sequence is CASRQGPSSYNEQFF. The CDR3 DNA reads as TGTGCCAGCAGACAGGGGCCTAGCTCCTACAATGAGCAGTTCTTC.